This T cell receptor beta chain is drawn from a study of blood T cell repertoires in COVID-19. Study summary: The United States, Italy and Spain provided the acute and convalescent COVID-19 samples. Sources were T cells, B-cell-depleted T cells, or PBMCs; the material itself was cDNA or gDNA.

Comment on this clone: The same CDR3 is also encoded by other DNA sequences in this sample.

Original analysis: Estimates of nucleated cell counts were drawn from the amplification of reference gene primers. Profiling relied on immunoSEQ multiplex PCR, and the TCRdb table lists in-frame clones only, not all of them. Clone size and the V and J calls come from that table; the DNA yielded D and trimming. In the table there are under 150,000 clones, more than 75% of which are singletons. In germline, CDR1 is MDHEN, CDR2 SYDVKM. The CDR3 runs to 15 residues. Losses at the gene ends were 4 bases for V and 5 bases for J; bases not matched to a gene: 6. The sequence was collected from a human donor in a cohort sampled during active COVID-19. The sequenced material came from peripheral blood. The chain couples TRBV28 to TRBJ2-7; 12 bases line up with TRBD1. The CDR3 DNA reads as TGTGCCAGCAGTTCTCCGGGACAGGGGGCCCACGAGCAGTACTTC. Translated, it gives CASSSPGQGAHEQYF.